A selection of T cell receptor beta chains follows, all from one sample in a study of control samples from healthy donors and cancer patients. Repertoires were generated with immunoSEQ multiplex PCR, while TCRdb's copy carries only in-frame clones and drops some. The data show some 110,000 clones, with around four fifths seen just once and about 13% held by the top ten. The specimen sequenced was blood. The receptors here all came from a woman in her forties or fifties in good health. Each CDR3 is given with its conserved first and last residue. The order of the fields is D gene, J gene, clone size, V gene, CDR3 DNA, CDR3 protein. D genes are given only for firm matches. Size is stated for part of the rows, as once, few or many counts, or as a class when the clone is expanded.

D: .
J: TRBJ2-3
size: .
V: TRBV19
DNA: TGTGCCAGTAGTATAGAAACACATAGCACAGATACGCAGTATTTT
CDR3: CASSIETHSTDTQYF

D: TRBD1
J: TRBJ1-1
size: .
V: TRBV30
DNA: TGTGCCTGGCAGGGGGTGAACACTGAAGCTTTCTTT
CDR3: CAWQGVNTEAFF

D: .
J: TRBJ1-6
size: .
V: TRBV7-2
DNA: TGTGCCAGCAGCTTAAATGGGCAAGGACCCCTCCACTTT
CDR3: CASSLNGQGPLHF

D: .
J: TRBJ1-1
size: .
V: TRBV11-3
DNA: TGTGCCAGCAGCTTACGGGGGGTTGAAGCTTTCTTT
CDR3: CASSLRGVEAFF

D: .
J: TRBJ2-4
size: once
V: TRBV7-2
DNA: TGTGCCAGCAGCTTAGTCTCCACGGGAAACATTCAGTACTTC
CDR3: CASSLVSTGNIQYF

D: .
J: TRBJ1-2
size: .
V: TRBV5-1
DNA: TGCGCCAGCAGCTTGTCAGGCGGTGACTATGGCTACACCTTC
CDR3: CASSLSGGDYGYTF

D: TRBD1
J: TRBJ2-1
size: .
V: TRBV2
DNA: TGTGCCAGCAGTTACAGGGGGCAACGGGTTGAGCAGTTCTTC
CDR3: CASSYRGQRVEQFF

D: TRBD2
J: TRBJ2-7
size: .
V: TRBV27
DNA: TGTGCCAGCAGTCCCTGGCTGAGCGGGGGTTGGGCGGAGCAGTACTTC
CDR3: CASSPWLSGGWAEQYF

D: .
J: TRBJ2-7
size: .
V: TRBV11-3
DNA: TGTGCCAGCAGCTTAAGGGGGGAGCAGTACTTC
CDR3: CASSLRGEQYF

D: TRBD1
J: TRBJ1-1
size: .
V: TRBV7-3
DNA: TGTGCCAGCAGCTTACGGACAGGGGAAATCTTTTTT
CDR3: CASSLRTGEIFF

D: .
J: TRBJ2-7
size: .
V: TRBV11-3
DNA: TGTGCCAGCAGCTCCCGGCAGGGTGGCGAGCAGTACTTC
CDR3: CASSSRQGGEQYF

D: .
J: TRBJ1-2
size: .
V: TRBV10-3
DNA: TGTGCCATCAGCCAGGATTCTAACTATGGCTACACCTTC
CDR3: CAISQDSNYGYTF

D: .
J: TRBJ1-5
size: .
V: TRBV28
DNA: TGTGCCAGCAGTCTCGGGCCTCAGCCCCAGCATTTT
CDR3: CASSLGPQPQHF

D: TRBD2
J: TRBJ2-5
size: .
V: TRBV4-3
DNA: TGCGCCAGCAGCCAAGGGTTAGCGGGGGGGCAAGAGACCCAGTACTTC
CDR3: CASSQGLAGGQETQYF

D: .
J: TRBJ1-1
size: .
V: TRBV25-1
DNA: TGTGCCAGCCGAGACAGGCATAACACTGAAGCTTTCTTT
CDR3: CASRDRHNTEAFF

D: TRBD2
J: TRBJ2-5
size: .
V: TRBV15
DNA: TGTGCCACCAGCAGGACTAGCGGCATACAGGAGACCCAGTACTTC
CDR3: CATSRTSGIQETQYF

D: .
J: TRBJ1-2
size: few
V: TRBV6-6
DNA: TGTGCCTCCCGACAGGCTAACTATGGCTACACCTTC
CDR3: CASRQANYGYTF

D: .
J: TRBJ2-1
size: .
V: TRBV20-1
DNA: TGCAGTGCTAGTTTGGACGACAATGAGCAGTTCTTC
CDR3: CSASLDDNEQFF

D: .
J: TRBJ1-1
size: .
V: TRBV30
DNA: TGTGCCTGGAGTAATAGTGGAATGAACACTGAAGCTTTCTTT
CDR3: CAWSNSGMNTEAFF

D: TRBD2
J: TRBJ2-3
size: .
V: TRBV7-2
DNA: TGTGCCAGCAGCCCCCGCTTAGCGGGAAGCACAGATACGCAGTATTTT
CDR3: CASSPRLAGSTDTQYF